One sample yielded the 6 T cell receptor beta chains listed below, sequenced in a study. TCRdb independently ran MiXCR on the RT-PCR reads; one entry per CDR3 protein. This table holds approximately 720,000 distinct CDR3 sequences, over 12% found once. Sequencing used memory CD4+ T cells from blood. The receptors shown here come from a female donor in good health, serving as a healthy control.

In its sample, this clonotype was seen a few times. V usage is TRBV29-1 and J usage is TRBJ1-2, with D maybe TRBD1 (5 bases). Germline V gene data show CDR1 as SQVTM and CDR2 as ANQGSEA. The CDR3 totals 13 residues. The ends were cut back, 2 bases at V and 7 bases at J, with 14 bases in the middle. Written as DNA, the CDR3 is TGCAGCGTTGAATCACCGGGGGTACCTGGCTACACCTTC. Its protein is CSVESPGVPGYTF.

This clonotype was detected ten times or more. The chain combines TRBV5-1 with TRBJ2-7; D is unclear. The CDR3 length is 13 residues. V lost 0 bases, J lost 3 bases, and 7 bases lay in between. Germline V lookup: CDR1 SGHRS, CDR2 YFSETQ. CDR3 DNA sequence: TGCGCCAGCAGCTTGGGTGACGGCTACGAGCAGTACTTC. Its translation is CASSLGDGYEQYF.

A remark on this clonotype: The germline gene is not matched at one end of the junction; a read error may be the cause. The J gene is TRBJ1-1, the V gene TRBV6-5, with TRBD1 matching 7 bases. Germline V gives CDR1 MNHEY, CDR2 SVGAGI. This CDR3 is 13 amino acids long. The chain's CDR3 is CASSRTGNTEVFF. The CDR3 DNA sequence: TGTGCCAGCAGTCGGACAGGTAACACTGAAGTTTTCTTT.

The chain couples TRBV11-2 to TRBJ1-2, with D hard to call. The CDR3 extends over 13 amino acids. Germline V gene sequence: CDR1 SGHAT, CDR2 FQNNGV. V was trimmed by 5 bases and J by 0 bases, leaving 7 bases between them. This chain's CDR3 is CASSAGPNYGYTF. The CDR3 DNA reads TGTGCCAGCAGCGCGGGCCCTAACTATGGCTACACCTTC.

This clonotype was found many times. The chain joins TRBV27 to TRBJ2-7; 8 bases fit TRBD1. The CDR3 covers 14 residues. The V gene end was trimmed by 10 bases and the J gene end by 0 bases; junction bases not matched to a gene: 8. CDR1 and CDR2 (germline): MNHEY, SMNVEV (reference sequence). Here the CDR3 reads CATKGDRYSYEQYF. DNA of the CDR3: TGTGCCACTAAGGGGGACAGGTACTCCTACGAGCAGTACTTC.

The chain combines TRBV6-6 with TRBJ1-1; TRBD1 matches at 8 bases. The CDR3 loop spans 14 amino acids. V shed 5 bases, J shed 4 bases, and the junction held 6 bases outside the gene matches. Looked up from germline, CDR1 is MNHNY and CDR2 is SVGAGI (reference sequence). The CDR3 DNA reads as TGTGCCAGCAGTGACAGACAGGGGACCACTGAAGCTTTCTTT. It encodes CASSDRQGTTEAFF.